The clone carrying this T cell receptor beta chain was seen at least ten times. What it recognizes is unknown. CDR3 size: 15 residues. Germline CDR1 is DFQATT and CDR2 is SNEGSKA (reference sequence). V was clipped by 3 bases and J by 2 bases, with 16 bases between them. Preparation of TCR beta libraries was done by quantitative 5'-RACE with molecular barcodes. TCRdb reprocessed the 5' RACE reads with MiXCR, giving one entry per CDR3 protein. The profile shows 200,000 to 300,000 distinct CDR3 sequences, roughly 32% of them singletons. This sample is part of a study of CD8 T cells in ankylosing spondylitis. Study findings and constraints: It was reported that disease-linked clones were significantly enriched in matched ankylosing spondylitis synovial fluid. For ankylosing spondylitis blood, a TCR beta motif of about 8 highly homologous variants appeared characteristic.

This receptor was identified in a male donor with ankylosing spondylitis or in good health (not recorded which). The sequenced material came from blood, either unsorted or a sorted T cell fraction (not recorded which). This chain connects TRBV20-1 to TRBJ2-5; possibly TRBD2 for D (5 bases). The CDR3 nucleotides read TGCAGTGCTAGTGATCCGAGACTAAAACAAGAGACCCAGTACTTC. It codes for CSASDPRLKQETQYF.